This record looks at one T cell receptor beta chain sequence and its context. Libraries were prepared by immunoSEQ multiplex PCR; TCRdb keeps only in-frame clonotypes and omits some of them. The sample contains about 58,000 clones, approximately 86% of which appear only once. This entry comes from a study of blood T cell repertoires in COVID-19. Background on the study: Samples taken during acute and convalescent COVID-19 were collected in the United States, Italy and Spain.

This TCR derives from an older woman with active COVID-19. The sample taken for sequencing was peripheral blood.

CDR3 DNA: TGCGCCAGCAGCCCCGACTACCCCTACGAGCAGTACTTC. Amino acids: CASSPDYPYEQYF. The chain links TRBV5-1 to TRBJ2-7; a possible D gene is TRBD2 (5 bases). Germline V gene sequence: CDR1 SGHRS, CDR2 YFSETQ. This CDR3 has 13 residues. Trimming removed 4 bases from V and 2 bases from J, with 10 bases in between. The entire variable domain, with the rest obtained from reference TRBV5-1 and TRBJ2-7, is as follows: KAGVTQTPRYLIKTRGQQVTLSCSPISGHRSVSWYQQTPGQGLQFLFEYFSETQRNKGNFPGRFSGRQFSNSRSEMNVSTLELGDSALYLCASSPDYPYEQYFGPGTRLTVT.